The present T cell receptor beta chain was sequenced within a study of T cell responses to AZD1222 COVID-19 vaccine. Background on the study: Pooled samples include second doses given at about 4 or 12 weeks. Study outcomes and limitations: Unmutated variant regions reportedly attract nearly half of all spike-specific TCRs. Repertoires were obtained only post-peak T cell response.

About this clone: The antigen remains unidentified.

The CDR3 contains 13 residues. Germline V gene sequence: CDR1 MNHEY, CDR2 SVGEGT. V lost 1 base and J lost 4, with 7 bases in between. Only in-frame clones appear in the TCRdb table, and some are missing; sequencing was by immunoSEQ multiplex PCR. The sample contains over 150,000 clones, over 85% of which appear only once. The material was peripheral blood, obtained on day 0 of AZD1222 vaccination. This clonotype originated in an adult in good health. The chain recombines TRBV6-2 or TRBV6-3 with TRBJ1-2, with D possibly TRBD1 on 6 matching bases. CDR3 residues: CASSYLQGYGYTF. The CDR3 nucleotides read TGTGCCAGCAGTTACTTACAGGGCTATGGCTACACCTTC.